This T cell receptor beta chain was found in a study of T cell repertoires in cytomegalovirus infection. Findings and caveats of the study: Frequencies of public TCR beta families were cumulated, and this identified carriers of CMV plus the relevant HLA.

For this clonotype: Its antigen is still unknown. This sequence may be a read error, since a much larger clone differs from it by one base.

CDR1 is SGHVS and CDR2 is FNYEAQ in the germline V gene. The CDR3 consists of 15 residues. TCRdb reprocessed the reads via MiXCR and lists one record per CDR3 protein. This sample has about 900,000 distinct CDR3 sequences, with roughly 30% found just once. The chain has TRBV7-6 and TRBJ2-2; TRBD1 matches at 7 bases. The source is a human donor in good health (CMV status not recorded). Some clones in this sample may be carry-over from other donors' samples. Sequencing was performed on cultured CD8+ T cells from PBMCs, taken from culture after CMV antigen stimulation. The CDR3 sequence: CVSSWTGSNTGELFF. The DNA of the CDR3 is TGTGTCAGCAGCTGGACAGGTTCGAACACCGGGGAGCTGTTTTTT. Variable domain in full (rest from reference TRBV7-6 and TRBJ2-2): GAGVSQSPRYKVTKRGQDVALRCDPISGHVSLYWYRQALGQGPEFLTYFNYEAQQDKSGLPNDRFSAERPEGSISTLTIQRTEQRDSAMYRCVSSWTGSNTGELFFGEGSRLTVL.